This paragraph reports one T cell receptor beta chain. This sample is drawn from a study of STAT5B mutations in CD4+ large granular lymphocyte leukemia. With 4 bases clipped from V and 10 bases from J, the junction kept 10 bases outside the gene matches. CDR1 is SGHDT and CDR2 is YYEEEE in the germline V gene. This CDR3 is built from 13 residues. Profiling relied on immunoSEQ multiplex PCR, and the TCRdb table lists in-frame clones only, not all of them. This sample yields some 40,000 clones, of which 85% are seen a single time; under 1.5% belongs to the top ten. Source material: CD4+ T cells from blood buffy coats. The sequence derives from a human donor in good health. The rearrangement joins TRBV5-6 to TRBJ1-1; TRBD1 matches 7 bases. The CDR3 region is CASSPTGQAIAFF. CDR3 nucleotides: TGTGCCAGCAGCCCCACCGGACAGGCCATAGCTTTCTTT.